The entry below gives a single T cell receptor beta chain sequence along with its context. The sample is drawn from a study of blood T cell repertoires in COVID-19. About the study: Donors in the United States, Italy and Spain gave samples during acute or convalescent COVID-19. Nucleic acid was either cDNA or gDNA, and it came from T cells, B-cell-depleted T cells, or PBMCs.

Original processing notes: For nucleated cells, counts were estimated from reference gene primer amplification. Libraries were prepared by immunoSEQ multiplex PCR; TCRdb keeps only in-frame clonotypes and omits some of them. V, J and clone size were drawn from that table, and D and trimming were deduced from the DNA. The sample includes some 140,000 clones, roughly 91% of them seen just once. Trimming removed 4 bases from V and 0 bases from J, with 10 bases in between. In germline, CDR1 is SGHRS, CDR2 YFSETQ. The CDR3 spans 15 residues. V usage is TRBV5-1 and J usage is TRBJ1-4; D unclear. This TCR derives from a man over 45 with active or convalescent COVID-19. Sequencing was performed on peripheral blood. CDR3 coding DNA: TGCGCCAGCAGCCTAACAGTTGCAACTAATGAAAAACTGTTTTTT. This sequence encodes CASSLTVATNEKLFF. Drawing the rest from reference TRBV5-1 and TRBJ1-4, the complete variable domain is KAGVTQTPRYLIKTRGQQVTLSCSPISGHRSVSWYQQTPGQGLQFLFEYFSETQRNKGNFPGRFSGRQFSNSRSEMNVSTLELGDSALYLCASSLTVATNEKLFFGSGTQLSVL.